The 16 T cell receptor beta chains reported below all come from one sample, sequenced in a study of control samples from healthy donors and cancer patients. Data came from immunoSEQ multiplex PCR; TCRdb stores just in-frame clones and leaves some out. The sample records 110,000 or so clones, 70% to 90% being singletons. Sequenced sample: blood. All receptors come from a man in his fifties in good health.

The chain employs TRBV7-2 and TRBJ1-4, with TRBD1 matching over 7 bases. J lost 10 bases, V lost 5 bases, and 10 bases had no gene match. The CDR3 sequence is 14 residues long. Germline V gene data show CDR1 as SGHTA and CDR2 as FQGNSA. The DNA for the CDR3 is TGTGCCAGCAGCACTGGAGACCCAGGGGGAAAACTGTTTTTT. Translated, it gives CASSTGDPGGKLFF.

The rearrangement joins TRBV2 to TRBJ2-7, with D hard to call. CDR1 SNHLY and CDR2 FYNNEI come from the germline V gene. The CDR3 covers 14 residues. V gave up 3 bases and J gave up 2 bases, with 11 bases separating them. Written as DNA, the CDR3 is TGTGCCAGCAGTGACCCCCGGTTCCCCTACGAGCAGTACTTC. This sequence encodes CASSDPRFPYEQYF.

This sequence joins TRBV6-6 and TRBJ1-5, with no clear D. CDR3 length: 15 amino acids. V was shortened by 0 bases and J by 4 bases, with 10 bases between the two germline ends. Germline V gene sequence: CDR1 MNHNY, CDR2 SVGAGI (reference sequence). CDR3 region: CASSYSFVGNQPQHF. The CDR3 DNA is TGTGCCAGCAGTTACTCTTTTGTGGGGAATCAGCCCCAGCATTTT.

CDR3 nucleotides: TGCGCCAGCTCGACAGGGAAGGGGGGAAACTATGGCTACACCTTC. Amino acids: CASSTGKGGNYGYTF. The chain carries TRBV5-1 and TRBJ1-2; TRBD1 matches at 7 bases. The CDR3 consists of 15 residues. Germline V gene lookup returns CDR1 SGHRS and CDR2 YFSETQ. V shed 7 bases, J shed 2 bases, and the junction held 11 bases outside the gene matches. Together with reference TRBV5-1 and TRBJ1-2, the CDR3 gives the full variable domain: KAGVTQTPRYLIKTRGQQVTLSCSPISGHRSVSWYQQTPGQGLQFLFEYFSETQRNKGNFPGRFSGRQFSNSRSEMNVSTLELGDSALYLCASSTGKGGNYGYTFGSGTRLTVV.

In this sample, this clone turned up a few times. The chain combines TRBV7-2 with TRBJ2-3; no clear D. The CDR3 loop spans 18 amino acids. Germline V CDR1 and CDR2: SGHTA, FQGNSA. The V end lost 3 bases, the J end lost 0 bases, and 19 bases lay between the germline ends. CDR3 nucleotide sequence: TGTGCCAGCAGCTTCCGGGCCAAAGCTTCTTCTAGCACAGATACGCAGTATTTT. This codes for CASSFRAKASSSTDTQYF.

V and J are TRBV9 and TRBJ1-6; D call uncertain. Germline CDR1 reads SGDLS; CDR2 reads YYNGEE. The CDR3 spans 13 residues. The V and J ends lost 0 bases and 5 bases respectively, with 3 bases between them. The CDR3 loop reads CASSVGNNSPLHF. The CDR3 DNA sequence: TGTGCCAGCAGCGTAGGGAATAATTCACCCCTCCACTTT.

This chain uses TRBV11-2 with TRBJ1-2; weak D call: TRBD1 (5 bases). The CDR3 spans 15 residues. The germline gives CDR1 SGHAT, CDR2 FQNNGV. The V end lost 0 bases, the J end lost 4 bases, and 12 bases lay between the germline ends. This CDR3 is CASSLDGGASYGYTF. The CDR3 coding sequence is TGTGCCAGCAGCTTAGATGGAGGGGCTAGCTATGGCTACACCTTC.

V usage is TRBV10-3 and J usage is TRBJ1-1; perhaps TRBD1 as D (6 bases). The V gene lost 6 bases and the J gene lost 0 bases, with 17 bases spanning the gap. CDR3 length equals 16 residues. Per germline, CDR1 ENHRY and CDR2 SYGVKD. The CDR3 protein is CAISEDRELVNTEAFF. CDR3 DNA sequence: TGTGCCATCAGCGAGGACAGAGAGCTTGTGAACACTGAAGCTTTCTTT.

The CDR3 spells CASSRWEGAGANVLTF. For the CDR3, the DNA is TGTGCCAGTAGTAGATGGGAGGGCGCTGGGGCCAACGTCCTGACTTTC. This chain connects TRBV19 to TRBJ2-6, with 7 bases identical to TRBD2. Looked up from germline, CDR1 is LNHDA and CDR2 is SQIVND (reference sequence). V dropped 4 bases and J dropped 2; count of bases not matched to a gene: 5. The CDR3 has 16 amino acids.

V gene TRBV7-2 combines with J gene TRBJ1-1; D not resolved. CDR3 length: 11 residues. V was trimmed by 5 bases and J by 5 bases, leaving 6 bases between them. Germline loops: CDR1 SGHTA, CDR2 FQGNSA. As DNA, the CDR3 is TGTGCCAGCAGCGGGAGTACTGAAGCTTTCTTT. Protein sequence: CASSGSTEAFF.

This clone appeared once. This sequence joins TRBV10-2 and TRBJ1-1; D not resolved. This CDR3 has 12 residues. V lost 6 bases and J lost 6, with 11 bases in between. Germline CDR1 reads WSHSY; CDR2 reads SAAADI. CDR3 in amino acids: CASSEGVAEAFF. Written as DNA, the CDR3 is TGCGCCAGCAGCGAGGGTGTGGCTGAAGCTTTCTTT.

The chain employs TRBV4-1 and TRBJ1-1, with D possibly matching TRBD1 (5 bases). The CDR3 runs to 14 residues. Trimming removed 3 bases from V and 5 bases from J, with 13 bases in between. Per germline, CDR1 MGHRA and CDR2 YSYEKL. The CDR3 DNA is TGCGCCAGCAGCCACCCGCGGGGGATGACTGAAGCTTTCTTT. Amino acids: CASSHPRGMTEAFF.

V gene TRBV4-2 combines with J gene TRBJ2-1, with D possibly matching TRBD2 (5 bases). Germline assignment: CDR1 LGHNA and CDR2 YNFKEQ. V lost 3 bases and J lost 6, with 21 bases in between. This CDR3 region has 17 residues. The CDR3 loop reads CASSQPVRDPGRNEQFF. DNA of the CDR3: TGTGCCAGCAGCCAGCCAGTTCGGGATCCGGGCCGCAATGAGCAGTTCTTC.

This chain connects TRBV19 to TRBJ2-5; the D call may be TRBD1 or TRBD2 (5 bases each). This CDR3 is 13 amino acids long. The ends were cut back, 3 bases at V and 5 bases at J, with 10 bases in the middle. CDR1 and CDR2 from the germline V gene are LNHDA and SQIVND (reference sequence). The CDR3 nucleotides are TGTGCCAGTAGTATTCGGGGCCGCGAGACCCAGTACTTC. Its protein product is CASSIRGRETQYF.

This clone is categorized as medium-sized (0.01 to 0.1%). The CDR3 loop is CASSPGTLTYNEQFF. Here the CDR3 DNA reads TGTGCCAGCAGCCCAGGGACACTTACCTACAATGAGCAGTTCTTC. The rearrangement uses TRBV7-2 and TRBJ2-1; D is possibly TRBD1 (6 bases). V lost 5 bases to trimming and J lost 2 bases, with 13 bases between them. CDR1 SGHTA and CDR2 FQGNSA come from the germline V gene. The CDR3 spans 15 residues. The variable domain in full, completed from reference TRBV7-2 and TRBJ2-1, reads GAGVSQSPSNKVTEKGKDVELRCDPISGHTALYWYRQSLGQGLEFLIYFQGNSAPDKSGLPSDRFSAERTGGSVSTLTIQRTQQEDSAVYLCASSPGTLTYNEQFFGPGTRLTVL.

V is TRBV3-1 (or the pseudogene TRBV3-2) and J is TRBJ2-7; D perhaps matches TRBD1 (6 bases). The CDR3 is made up of 15 amino acids. Germline loops: CDR1 LGHDT, CDR2 YNNKEL (reference sequence). Trimming pared 4 bases from V and 3 bases from J, leaving 16 bases between. The CDR3 bases are TGTGCCAGCAGCCTTTACTCCGAGACAGGCTACGAGCAGTACTTC. Its protein is CASSLYSETGYEQYF.